This TCR beta chain derives from a study of blood T cell repertoires in COVID-19. The ends lost 1 base at V and 2 bases at J; junction bases unmatched: 10. This CDR3 is 18 amino acids long. From germline, CDR1 is LGHDT and CDR2 YNNKEL (reference sequence). Recruitment covered under 25 US areas and drew participants whose ages spanned roughly 18 to 100 years. Two negative PCRs, clearance, or symptom resolution were required of recovered Cohort 3 donors. This clone was counted a single time. Assay used: immunoSEQ multiplex PCR; TCRdb lists only in-frame clones, some missing. The sample records around 240,000 clones, approximately 85% being singletons.

The chain links TRBV3-1 (or the pseudogene TRBV3-2) to TRBJ2-1; 8 nucleotides line up with TRBD2. The sequence was collected from a woman between 45 and 60 years old who had recovered from COVID-19. Material for sequencing was PBMCs or T cells enriched from blood (not recorded which). The CDR3 coding sequence is TGTGCCAGCAGCCAAGTTTTTAAACTAGCGGTAACCTACAATGAGCAGTTCTTC. Encoded protein: CASSQVFKLAVTYNEQFF.